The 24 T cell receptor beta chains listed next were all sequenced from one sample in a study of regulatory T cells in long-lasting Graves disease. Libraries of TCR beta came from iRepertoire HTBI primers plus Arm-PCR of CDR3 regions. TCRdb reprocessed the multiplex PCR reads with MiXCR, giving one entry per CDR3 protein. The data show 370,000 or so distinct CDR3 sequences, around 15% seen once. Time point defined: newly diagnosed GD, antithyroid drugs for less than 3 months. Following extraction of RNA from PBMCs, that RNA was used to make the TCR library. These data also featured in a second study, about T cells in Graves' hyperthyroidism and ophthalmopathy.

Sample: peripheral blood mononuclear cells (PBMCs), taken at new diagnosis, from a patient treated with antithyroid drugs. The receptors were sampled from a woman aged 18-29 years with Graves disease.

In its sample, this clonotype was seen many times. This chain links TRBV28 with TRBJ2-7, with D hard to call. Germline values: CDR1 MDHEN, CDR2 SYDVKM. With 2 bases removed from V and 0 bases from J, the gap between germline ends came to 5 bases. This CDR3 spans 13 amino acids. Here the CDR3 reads CASSLQSSYEQYF. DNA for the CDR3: TGTGCCAGCAGTTTACAGAGCTCCTACGAGCAGTACTTC.

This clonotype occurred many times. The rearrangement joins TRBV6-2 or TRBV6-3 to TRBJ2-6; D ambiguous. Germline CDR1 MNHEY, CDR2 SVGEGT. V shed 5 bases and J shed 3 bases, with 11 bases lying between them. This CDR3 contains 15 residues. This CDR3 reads CASSVQEDGANVLTF. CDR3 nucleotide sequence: TGTGCCAGCAGTGTTCAAGAGGATGGGGCCAACGTCCTGACTTTC.

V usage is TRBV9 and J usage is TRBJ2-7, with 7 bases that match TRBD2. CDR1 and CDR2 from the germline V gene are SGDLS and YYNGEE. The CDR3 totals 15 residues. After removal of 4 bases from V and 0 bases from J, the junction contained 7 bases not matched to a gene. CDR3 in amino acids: CASSPRLADSYEQYF. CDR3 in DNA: TGTGCCAGCAGCCCCCGTCTAGCGGACTCCTACGAGCAGTACTTC.

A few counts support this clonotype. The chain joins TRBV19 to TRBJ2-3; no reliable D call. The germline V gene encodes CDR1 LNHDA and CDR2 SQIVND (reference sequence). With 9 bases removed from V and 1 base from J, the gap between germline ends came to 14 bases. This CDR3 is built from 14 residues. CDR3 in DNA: TGTGCCAGCAGAACGGTGGAACGCACAGATACGCAGTATTTT. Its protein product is CASRTVERTDTQYF.

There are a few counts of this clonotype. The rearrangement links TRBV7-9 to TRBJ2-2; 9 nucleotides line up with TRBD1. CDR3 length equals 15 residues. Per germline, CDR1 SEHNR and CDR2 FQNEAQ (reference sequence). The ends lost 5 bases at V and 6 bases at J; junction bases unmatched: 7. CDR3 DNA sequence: TGTGCCAGCAGCCGCACTGGACAGGGGTCCGGGGAGCTGTTTTTT. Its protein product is CASSRTGQGSGELFF.

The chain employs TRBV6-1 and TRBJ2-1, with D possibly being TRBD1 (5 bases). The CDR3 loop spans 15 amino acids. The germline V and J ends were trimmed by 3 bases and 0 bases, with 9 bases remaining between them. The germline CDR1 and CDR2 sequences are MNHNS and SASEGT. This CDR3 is CASSDRQGSYNEQFF. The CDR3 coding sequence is TGTGCCAGCAGTGACCGGCAGGGCTCCTACAATGAGCAGTTCTTC.

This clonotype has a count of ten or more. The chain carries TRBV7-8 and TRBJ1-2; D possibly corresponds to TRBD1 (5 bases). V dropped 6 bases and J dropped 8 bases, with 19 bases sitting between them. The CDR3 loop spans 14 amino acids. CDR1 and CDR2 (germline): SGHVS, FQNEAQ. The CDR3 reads CASSLLQGPHGYTF. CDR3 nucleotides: TGTGCCAGCAGTTTACTTCAGGGCCCTCACGGCTACACCTTC.

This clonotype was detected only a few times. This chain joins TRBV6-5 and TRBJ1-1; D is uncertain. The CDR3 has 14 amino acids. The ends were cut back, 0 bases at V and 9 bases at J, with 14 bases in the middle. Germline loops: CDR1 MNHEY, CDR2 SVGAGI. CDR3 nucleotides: TGTGCCAGCAGTTACTCCACTATAGTTCCTCAAGCTTTCTTT. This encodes CASSYSTIVPQAFF.

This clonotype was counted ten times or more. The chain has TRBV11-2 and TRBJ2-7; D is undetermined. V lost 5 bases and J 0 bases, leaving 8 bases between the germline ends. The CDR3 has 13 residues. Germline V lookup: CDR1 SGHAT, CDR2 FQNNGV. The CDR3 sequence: CASSPDGSYEQYF. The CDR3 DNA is TGTGCCAGCAGCCCAGACGGCTCCTACGAGCAGTACTTC.

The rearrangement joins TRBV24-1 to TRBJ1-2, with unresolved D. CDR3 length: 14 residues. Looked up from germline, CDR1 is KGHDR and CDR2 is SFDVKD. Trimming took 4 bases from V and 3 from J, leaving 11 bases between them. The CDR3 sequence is CATSENHRDYGYTF. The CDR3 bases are TGTGCCACCAGTGAAAACCATCGGGACTATGGCTACACCTTC.

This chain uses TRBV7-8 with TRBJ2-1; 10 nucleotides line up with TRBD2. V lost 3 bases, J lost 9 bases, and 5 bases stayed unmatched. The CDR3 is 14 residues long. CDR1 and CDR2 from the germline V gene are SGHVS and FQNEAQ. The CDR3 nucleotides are TGTGCCAGCAGCTTTGCTAGCGGGAGCACTGAGCAGTTCTTC. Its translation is CASSFASGSTEQFF.

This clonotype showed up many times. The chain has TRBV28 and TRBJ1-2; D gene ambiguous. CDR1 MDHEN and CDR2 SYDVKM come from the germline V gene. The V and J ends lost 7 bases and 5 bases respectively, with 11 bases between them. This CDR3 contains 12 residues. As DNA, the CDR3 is TGTGCCAGCAAGCAGGCGGCTTATGGCTACACCTTC. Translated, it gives CASKQAAYGYTF.

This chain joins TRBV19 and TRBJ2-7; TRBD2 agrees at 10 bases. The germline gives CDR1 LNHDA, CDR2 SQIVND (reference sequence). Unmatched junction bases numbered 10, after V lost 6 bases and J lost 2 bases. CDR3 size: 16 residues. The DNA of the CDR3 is TGTGCCAGTAGCACTCAGCGGGGGGGCGTTCCCTACGAGCAGTACTTC. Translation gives CASSTQRGGVPYEQYF.

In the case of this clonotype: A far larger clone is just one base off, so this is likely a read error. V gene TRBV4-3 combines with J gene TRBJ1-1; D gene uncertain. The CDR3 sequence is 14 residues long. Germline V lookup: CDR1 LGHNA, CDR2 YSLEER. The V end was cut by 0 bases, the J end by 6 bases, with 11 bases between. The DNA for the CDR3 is TGCGCCAGCAGCCAAGAAACCCTTAGTGCTGAAGCTTTCTTT. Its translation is CASSQETLSAEAFF.

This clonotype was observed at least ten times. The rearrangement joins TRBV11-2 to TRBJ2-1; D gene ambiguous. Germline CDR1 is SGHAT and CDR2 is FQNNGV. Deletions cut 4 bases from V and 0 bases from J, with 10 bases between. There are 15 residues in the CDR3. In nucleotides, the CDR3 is TGTGCCAGCAGCTCGACGGCGAGCTCCTACAATGAGCAGTTCTTC. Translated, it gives CASSSTASSYNEQFF.

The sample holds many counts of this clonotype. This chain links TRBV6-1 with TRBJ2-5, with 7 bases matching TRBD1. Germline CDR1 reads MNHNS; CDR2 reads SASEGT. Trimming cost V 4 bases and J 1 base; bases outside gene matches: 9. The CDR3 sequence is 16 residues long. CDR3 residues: CASSVRQGEGQETQYF. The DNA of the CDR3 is TGTGCCAGCAGTGTCAGACAGGGCGAGGGCCAAGAGACCCAGTACTTC.

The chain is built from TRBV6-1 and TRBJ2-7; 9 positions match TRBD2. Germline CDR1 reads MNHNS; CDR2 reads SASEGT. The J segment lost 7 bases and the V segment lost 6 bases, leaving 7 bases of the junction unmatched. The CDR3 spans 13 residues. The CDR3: CASRTSGSWEQYF. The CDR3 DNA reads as TGTGCCAGCAGGACTAGCGGAAGTTGGGAGCAGTACTTC.

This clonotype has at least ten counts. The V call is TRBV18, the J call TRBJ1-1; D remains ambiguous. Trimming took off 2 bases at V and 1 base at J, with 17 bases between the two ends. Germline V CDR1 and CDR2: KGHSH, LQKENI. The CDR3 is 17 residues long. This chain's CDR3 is CASSPDASLPTNTEAFF. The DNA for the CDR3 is TGTGCCAGCTCACCAGATGCTAGCCTCCCCACGAACACTGAAGCTTTCTTT.

The CDR3 loop reads CASSYPGFRNQPQHF. CDR3 DNA sequence: TGTGCCAGCAGTTATCCGGGATTTCGCAATCAGCCCCAGCATTTT. The chain carries TRBV6-2 or TRBV6-3 and TRBJ1-5; no clear D. CDR1 is MNHEY and CDR2 is SVGEGT in the germline V gene. V shed 3 bases and J shed 2 bases, with 11 bases lying between them. The CDR3 is made up of 15 amino acids.

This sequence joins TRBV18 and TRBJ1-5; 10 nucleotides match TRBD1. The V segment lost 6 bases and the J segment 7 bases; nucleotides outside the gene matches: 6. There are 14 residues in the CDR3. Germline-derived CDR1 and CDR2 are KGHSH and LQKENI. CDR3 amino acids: CASSATGGEQPQHF. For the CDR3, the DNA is TGTGCCAGCTCGGCGACAGGGGGCGAACAGCCCCAGCATTTT.

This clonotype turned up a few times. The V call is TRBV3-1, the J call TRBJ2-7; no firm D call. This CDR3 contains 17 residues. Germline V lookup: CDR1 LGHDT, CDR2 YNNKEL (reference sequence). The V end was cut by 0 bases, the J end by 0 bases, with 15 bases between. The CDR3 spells CASSQEWQRSSSYEQYF. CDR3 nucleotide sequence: TGTGCCAGCAGCCAAGAGTGGCAACGATCTAGCTCCTACGAGCAGTACTTC.

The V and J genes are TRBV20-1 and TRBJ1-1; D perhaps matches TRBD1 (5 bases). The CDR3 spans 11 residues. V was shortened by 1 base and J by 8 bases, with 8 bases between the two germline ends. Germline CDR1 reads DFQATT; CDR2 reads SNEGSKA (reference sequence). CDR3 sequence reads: CSARGREEAFF. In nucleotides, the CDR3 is TGCAGTGCTAGAGGCAGGGAAGAAGCTTTCTTT.

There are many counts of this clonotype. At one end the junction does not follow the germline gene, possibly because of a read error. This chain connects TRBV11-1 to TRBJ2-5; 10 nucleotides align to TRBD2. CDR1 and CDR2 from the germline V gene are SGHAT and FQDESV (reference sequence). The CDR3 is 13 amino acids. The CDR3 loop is CASSVAGGETQYF. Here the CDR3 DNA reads TGTGCCAGCAGCGTAGCGGGAGGCGAGACCCAGTACTTC.

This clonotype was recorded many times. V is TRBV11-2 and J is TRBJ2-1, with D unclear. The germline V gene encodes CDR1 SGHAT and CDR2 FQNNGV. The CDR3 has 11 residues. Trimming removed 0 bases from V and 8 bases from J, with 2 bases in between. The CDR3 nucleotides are TGTGCCAGCAGCTTAGAGGATGAGCAGTTCTTC. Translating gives CASSLEDEQFF.